This T cell receptor beta chain was recorded in a study of blood T cell repertoires in COVID-19. Original processing notes: Reference gene primer amplification yielded estimated nucleated cell counts. Here immunoSEQ multiplex PCR was the method, and the copy in TCRdb shows in-frame clones only, minus some. V, J and clone size are those of that table, while D and trimming were read from the DNA. The data hold around 150,000 clones, with about 72% observed a single time. There are 13 residues in the CDR3. Losses at the gene ends were 1 base for V and 5 bases for J; bases not matched to a gene: 0. Germline V lookup: CDR1 SGHAT, CDR2 FQNNGV.

The sequence derives from a man in his fifties or sixties who had recovered from COVID-19. This chain uses TRBV11-2 with TRBJ1-1; 8 bases map to TRBD1. Specimen: peripheral blood. This CDR3 reads CASSLGDRTEAFF. The DNA for the CDR3 is TGTGCCAGCAGCTTAGGGGACAGGACTGAAGCTTTCTTT.